The clone carrying this T cell receptor beta chain was counted a single time. No antigen is known for it. The CDR3 loop spans 14 amino acids. Germline V lookup: CDR1 LNHNV, CDR2 YYDKDF (reference sequence). V shed 1 base and J shed 6 bases, with 9 bases lying between them. CD3+CD4+ and CD3+CD8+ cells were FACS-sorted from thawed unstimulated PBMCs. Assay used: immunoSEQ multiplex PCR; TCRdb lists only in-frame clones, some missing. Altogether tens of thousands of clones are present, about two thirds being singletons, with the ten largest covering 15%. This entry is derived from a study of T cell clones after liver transplantation. Study-wide background: HCV positivity affected three of eight recipients; the rest lacked autoimmune or viral indications. Findings of the study overall: These preliminary findings come from unstandardized post-transplant sampling times.

The chain employs TRBV15 and TRBJ2-2; a weak D match, TRBD2 (6 bases). Sequencing was performed on CD4+ T cells from blood, taken before liver transplant. This TCR was recovered from a human donor who received a liver transplant. The CDR3 here is CATSRAGTAGELFF. The DNA of the CDR3 is TGTGCCACCAGCAGAGCTGGGACTGCCGGGGAGCTGTTTTTT.